One sample yielded the 16 T cell receptor beta chains listed below, sequenced in a study of T cell responses to AZD1222 COVID-19 vaccine. Sequencing was performed with immunoSEQ multiplex PCR; in TCRdb, only in-frame clones are kept and a portion is missing. The repertoire holds fewer than 120,000 clones, with around 81% as singletons. The material sequenced was peripheral blood, taken on day 0 of AZD1222 vaccination. These receptor sequences come from an adult in good health.

This chain uses TRBV7-9 with TRBJ2-7, with a weak D call TRBD1 (6 bases). The CDR3 has 13 residues. V was trimmed by 3 bases and J by 9 bases, leaving 15 bases between them. Per the germline V gene, CDR1 is SEHNR and CDR2 is FQNEAQ (reference sequence). The CDR3 loop is CASSLTGPQGQYF. Here the CDR3 DNA reads TGTGCCAGCAGCTTGACAGGCCCCCAGGGGCAGTACTTC.

This chain links TRBV12-3 or TRBV12-4 with TRBJ1-2; D gene unclear. Trimming left V 6 bases short and J 4 bases short, with 12 bases between. This CDR3 region has 13 residues. The CDR3 here is CASSPDRGYGYTF. Here the CDR3 DNA reads TGTGCCAGCAGCCCCGACCGAGGCTATGGCTACACCTTC.

The chain is built from TRBV28 and TRBJ1-5, with D unclear. Trimming removed 0 bases at V and 7 bases at J, with 4 bases between. CDR1 and CDR2 from the germline V gene are MDHEN and SYDVKM. The CDR3 is 12 residues long. CDR3: CASSLWSQPQHF. For the CDR3, the DNA is TGTGCCAGCAGTTTATGGTCCCAGCCCCAGCATTTT.

This chain connects TRBV2 to TRBJ1-5; D is unresolved. The CDR3 loop spans 13 amino acids. Germline CDR1 is SNHLY and CDR2 is FYNNEI. V was trimmed by 7 bases and J by 3 bases, leaving 10 bases between them. CDR3 amino acids: CASMRTPNQPQHF. CDR3 bases: TGTGCCAGCATGCGAACACCCAATCAGCCCCAGCATTTT.

The chain employs TRBV7-8 and TRBJ2-5; D may be TRBD1 (6 bases). Germline-derived CDR1 and CDR2 are SGHVS and FQNEAQ. This CDR3 contains 16 residues. V was trimmed by 2 bases and J by 5 bases, leaving 18 bases between them. As DNA, the CDR3 is TGTGCCAGCAGCTTATCTTTTAAGGGGGTTGGTGAGACCCAGTACTTC. Its protein is CASSLSFKGVGETQYF.

The chain is built from TRBV11-2 and TRBJ2-7, with 9 bases lining up with TRBD1. The CDR3 consists of 17 residues. V lost 3 bases to trimming and J lost 6 bases; unmatched junction nucleotides: 15. CDR1 and CDR2 from the germline V gene are SGHAT and FQNNGV. For the CDR3, the DNA is TGTGCCAGCAGCTTTGGGATCATAGGACAGGGGTCCGGCGAGCAGTACTTC. Translating it yields CASSFGIIGQGSGEQYF.

This clone turned up a few times. This chain joins TRBV24-1 and TRBJ1-5; 9 positions agree with TRBD1. This CDR3 is built from 18 residues. With 0 bases clipped from V and 2 bases from J, the junction kept 7 bases outside the gene matches. In germline, CDR1 is KGHDR, CDR2 SFDVKD. CDR3 bases: TGTGCCACCAGTGATTTGAAACAGGGGGCGCTTGGCAATCAGCCCCAGCATTTT. Its protein is CATSDLKQGALGNQPQHF.

V gene TRBV2 combines with J gene TRBJ1-2; TRBD1 agrees at 8 bases. The V gene end was trimmed by 6 bases and the J gene end by 7 bases; junction bases not matched to a gene: 1. Per the germline V gene, CDR1 is SNHLY and CDR2 is FYNNEI. This CDR3 contains 11 residues. CDR3: CASRDRAGYTF. CDR3 sequence (DNA): TGTGCCAGCAGGGACAGGGCTGGCTACACCTTC.

The chain employs TRBV10-1 and TRBJ2-1, with TRBD2 matching 8 bases. The CDR3 runs 17 residues. Germline-derived CDR1 and CDR2 are WNHNN and SYGVQD (reference sequence). With 0 bases clipped from V and 7 bases from J, the junction kept 11 bases outside the gene matches. DNA for the CDR3: TGCGCCAGCAGTGAGTCCTATGCGGGAGGACTCCGGAATGAGCAGTTCTTC. Amino acid sequence: CASSESYAGGLRNEQFF.

J is TRBJ1-4 and V is TRBV19; 9 nucleotides line up with TRBD1. The CDR3 spans 15 residues. CDR1 is LNHDA, CDR2 SQIVND, per germline (reference sequence). V gave up 3 bases and J gave up 5 bases; unmatched junction bases: 4. CDR3 DNA sequence: TGTGCCAGTAGTATGCCCGGGACAGGGAATGAAAAACTGTTTTTT. This encodes CASSMPGTGNEKLFF. Full variable domain (outside the CDR3, taken from reference TRBV19 and TRBJ1-4): DGGITQSPKYLFRKEGQNVTLSCEQNLNHDAMYWYRQDPGQGLRLIYYSQIVNDFQKGDIAEGYSVSREKKESFPLTVTSAQKNPTAFYLCASSMPGTGNEKLFFGSGTQLSVL.

The CDR3 protein is CASSNTGKSYGYTF. CDR3 nucleotide sequence: TGTGCCAGCAGTAATACCGGGAAAAGCTATGGCTACACCTTC. The V call is TRBV6-5, the J call TRBJ1-2; D gene uncertain. With 5 bases removed from V and 4 bases from J, the gap between germline ends came to 14 bases. Germline lookup yields CDR1 MNHEY and CDR2 SVGAGI. This CDR3 has 14 amino acids.

This clone has more than one count but fewer than ten. The rearrangement uses TRBV5-5 and TRBJ2-7, with a weak D call TRBD1 (6 bases). The V gene lost 1 base and the J gene lost 0 bases, with 8 bases spanning the gap. Germline V gives CDR1 SGHKS, CDR2 YYEKEE (reference sequence). CDR3 length: 14 residues. The DNA of the CDR3 is TGTGCCAGCAGCTTGAACAGGGCCTCCTACGAGCAGTACTTC. Protein product: CASSLNRASYEQYF.

This chain uses TRBV4-3 with TRBJ2-7; 10 nucleotides match TRBD2. CDR3 length equals 15 residues. The germline CDR1 and CDR2 sequences are LGHNA and YSLEER. Trimming at V came to 0 bases and at J to 7 bases, leaving 6 bases not matched to a gene. In DNA, the CDR3 is TGCGCCAGCAGCCAAGATGCAGCGGGGGGGAGGGAGCAGTACTTC. Translated, it gives CASSQDAAGGREQYF.

This chain joins TRBV7-2 and TRBJ1-5, with unresolved D. Trimming left V 4 bases short and J 0 bases short, with 10 bases between. CDR1 SGHTA and CDR2 FQGNSA come from the germline V gene. There are 15 residues in the CDR3. CDR3 in DNA: TGTGCCAGCAGCTCAAGCGGTTTTAGCAATCAGCCCCAGCATTTT. This encodes CASSSSGFSNQPQHF.

The V call is TRBV9, the J call TRBJ1-2, with a weak D call TRBD1 (5 bases). CDR1 is SGDLS, CDR2 YYNGEE, per germline. This CDR3 spans 15 amino acids. Trimming left V 3 bases short and J 8 bases short, with 20 bases between. The CDR3 DNA is TGTGCCAGCAGCGATCCCCGAGGGGAGGGCAGAGGCTACACCTTC. This sequence encodes CASSDPRGEGRGYTF.

The chain carries TRBV6-2 or TRBV6-3 and TRBJ2-5, with D hard to call. Germline values: CDR1 MNHEY, CDR2 SVGEGT. Trimming removed 5 bases at V and 4 bases at J, with 11 bases between. The CDR3 covers 13 residues. CDR3 nucleotide sequence: TGTGCCAGCAGTCGTGACTTCGGAGAGACCCAGTACTTC. This gives the protein CASSRDFGETQYF.